This is a list of T cell receptor beta chains from one sample in a study of CD8+ T cells in alopecia areata. Profiled with immunoSEQ multiplex PCR; TCRdb holds only in-frame clones, not every one. This table has some 200,000 clones, approximately 45% appearing once. Sequenced material: CD4+ T cells sorted from blood, taken at roughly week 38, from a patient treated with tofacitinib. The receptors were sampled from a human donor with alopecia areata. CDR3s include the opening cysteine and the closing phenylalanine or tryptophan. The D gene is left open where the match is weak. Not all rows give a size; the values are once, few, many and, for expanded clones, a class.

>.|TRBV28|TRBJ2-7|many
TGTGCCAGCAGCAAAACCCCCCGGGGCTCCTACGAGCAGTACTTC
CASSKTPRGSYEQYF
>TRBD1|TRBV28|TRBJ2-7|.
TGTGCCAGCAGTCTCCGACAGGGCTACGAGCAGTACTTC
CASSLRQGYEQYF
>.|TRBV11-2|TRBJ2-2|few
TGTGCCAGCAGCTCAAGACTAGTAGGCACCGGGGAGCTGTTTTTT
CASSSRLVGTGELFF
>.|TRBV9|TRBJ1-1|few
TGTGCCAGCAGTACAGGGAGCTCGGCATTGAACACTGAAGCTTTCTTT
CASSTGSSALNTEAFF
>TRBD1|TRBV29-1|TRBJ1-2|few
TGCAGCGCTCCGGGACAGGGGTTTGGCTACACCTTC
CSAPGQGFGYTF
>TRBD2|TRBV7-2|TRBJ2-5|few
TGTGCCAGCAGCGGGCGGACTAGCGGGAGGGTGACCCAGTACTTC
CASSGRTSGRVTQYF
>.|TRBV2|TRBJ2-6|few
TGTGCCAGCAGCCGTGGGTCGGGGGCCAACGTCCTGACTTTC
CASSRGSGANVLTF
>.|TRBV6-6|TRBJ2-5|.
TGTGCCAGCAGTTACCCAAGCTGGGGACAAGAGACCCAGTACTTC
CASSYPSWGQETQYF
>.|TRBV29-1|TRBJ2-3|.
TGCAGCGTTAGACCCACAGATACGCAGTATTTT
CSVRPTDTQYF
>.|TRBV4-1|TRBJ2-7|.
TGCGCCAGCAGCCAAGATGTCTCCTACGAGCAGTACTTC
CASSQDVSYEQYF
>TRBD2|TRBV7-9|TRBJ2-1|few
TGTGCCAGCAGCTTAGAGCGGGAGAGGTACAATGAGCAGTTCTTC
CASSLERERYNEQFF
>TRBD1|TRBV7-2|TRBJ2-7|.
TGTGCCAGCAGCTTAGTGACAGGGGGCGGAGGCGAGCAGTACTTC
CASSLVTGGGGEQYF
>.|TRBV29-1|TRBJ2-1|.
TGCAGCGTTACCGGGGACAAAGGGAATGAGCAGTTCTTC
CSVTGDKGNEQFF
>.|TRBV29-1|TRBJ2-1|.
TGCAGCGTCCGGGCCTACAATGAGCAGTTCTTC
CSVRAYNEQFF
>.|TRBV29-1|TRBJ2-7|few
TGCAGCGTTGTGGGGGAGCGCGAGCAGTACTTC
CSVVGEREQYF
>.|TRBV20-1|TRBJ2-7|few
TGCAGTGCTAGTCCGGGCCCCGGGGAGTACTTC
CSASPGPGEYF
>.|TRBV27|TRBJ1-1|.
TGTGCCAGCAGTTTTAAGGGAGGCACTGAAGCTTTCTTT
CASSFKGGTEAFF
>.|TRBV11-2|TRBJ2-1|.
TGTGCCAGCAGCATCGACCCCAGGGGGGGACCCTACAATGAGCAGTTCTTC
CASSIDPRGGPYNEQFF
>.|TRBV7-2|TRBJ2-7|few
TGTGCCAGCAGCTTATTATACGAGCAGTACTTC
CASSLLYEQYF
>.|TRBV19|TRBJ2-1|few
TGTGCCAGTAGTACGGAGGGGCCCGACATTCAGTTCTTC
CASSTEGPDIQFF
>TRBD2|TRBV4-1|TRBJ2-5|few
TGCGCCAGCAGCCAAGTAGTTAGTACACTAGCGGGAGGTGTCCAAGAGACCCAGTACTTC
CASSQVVSTLAGGVQETQYF
>.|TRBV6-1|TRBJ2-5|.
TGTGCCAGCACTAGCGACCAAGAGACCCAGTACTTC
CASTSDQETQYF
>.|TRBV4-3|TRBJ2-2|.
TGCGCCAGCAGCCAACAAGGGACAAACACCGGGGAGCTGTTTTTT
CASSQQGTNTGELFF
>.|TRBV5-1|TRBJ2-6|.
TGCGCCAGCAGCACAAATACTGGGGCCAACGTCCTGACTTTC
CASSTNTGANVLTF
>TRBD1|TRBV14|TRBJ2-1|.
TGTGCCAGCAGCCTAGGGGGACAGCCCTACAATGAGCAGTTCTTC
CASSLGGQPYNEQFF
>TRBD1|TRBV10-3|TRBJ2-7|.
TGTGCCATCAGCACCCCGGACAGGGGAACCTACGAGCAGTACTTC
CAISTPDRGTYEQYF
>TRBD1|TRBV10-2|TRBJ2-7|.
TGCGCCAGCTCCCGACAGGGATCCTACGAGCAGTACTTC
CASSRQGSYEQYF
>.|TRBV30|TRBJ2-1|few
TGTGCCTGGAGTGTTGAGCGGGTTACCTACAATGAGCAGTTCTTC
CAWSVERVTYNEQFF
>TRBD1|TRBV7-2|TRBJ1-1|.
TGTGCCAGCAGCCTCGGGACAGGGACCTTTGCCACTGAAGCTTTCTTT
CASSLGTGTFATEAFF
>.|TRBV14|TRBJ1-2|.
TGTGCCAGCAGCCAAGGAAGGGGGAACTATGGCTACACCTTC
CASSQGRGNYGYTF
>.|TRBV7-9|TRBJ2-1|few
TGTGCCAGCAGCTTAGCGGATCCCCTGTGGCAGTTCTTC
CASSLADPLWQFF
>.|TRBV7-9|TRBJ2-7|.
TGTGCCAGCAGCTTAGTCCGGGACGAGCAGTACTTC
CASSLVRDEQYF
>.|TRBV30|TRBJ1-2|.
TGTGCCCTGCAGGCCTTTGGGACTAACTATGGCTACACCTTC
CALQAFGTNYGYTF
>.|TRBV5-6|TRBJ2-7|.
TGTGCCAGCAGGACGAGACAGCGACCCTCCTACGAGCAGTACTTC
CASRTRQRPSYEQYF
>.|TRBV7-3|TRBJ2-1|few
TGTGCCAGCAGCTTAACCCGGGACGCCCCTGAGCAGTTCTTC
CASSLTRDAPEQFF
>TRBD1|TRBV7-8|TRBJ2-5|.
TGTGCCAGCAGGGGGACAGGGGGTTTAGAGACCCAGTACTTC
CASRGTGGLETQYF
>TRBD1|TRBV29-1|TRBJ1-1|few
TGCAGCGTTGCCAAACCCCGGGACAGCGGCACTGAAGCTTTCTTT
CSVAKPRDSGTEAFF
>.|TRBV6-6|TRBJ2-7|.
TGTGCCACAGCCGCAGCCAGCTCCTCCTACGAGCAGTACTTC
CATAAASSSYEQYF
>.|TRBV2|TRBJ2-7|.
TGTGCCAGCAGTGACGGGACACACTCCTACGAGCAGTACTTC
CASSDGTHSYEQYF
>TRBD1|TRBV4-1|TRBJ2-2|few
TGCGCCAGCAGCCGTGGACAGGGAGTGGCCGGGGAGCTGTTTTTT
CASSRGQGVAGELFF
>TRBD2|TRBV4-1|TRBJ2-1|.
TGCGCCAGCAGCCAAGAATCCAGCGGGAGGCAATCCGGTCTGTTCTTC
CASSQESSGRQSGLFF
>.|TRBV5-1|TRBJ2-5|.
TGCGCCAGCAGCCGGGGAGATTCTCCGGAGACCCAGTACTTC
CASSRGDSPETQYF
>TRBD2|TRBV4-2|TRBJ2-1|.
TGTGCCAGCAGCCAGTCGGGACTAGCGGCTTACAATGAGCAGTTCTTC
CASSQSGLAAYNEQFF
>.|TRBV4-3|TRBJ1-5|few
TGCGCCAGCAGCCAGGGTATTCTGAACGGCAATCAGCCCCAGCATTTT
CASSQGILNGNQPQHF
>TRBD1|TRBV30|TRBJ2-7|.
TGTGCCTACTCGACAGGGCCCTACGAGCAGTACTTC
CAYSTGPYEQYF
>.|TRBV7-9|TRBJ2-5|.
TGTGCCAGCAGCTTAGAAGAGGCGGGTCGGGCCAAGAAGACCCAGTACTTC
CASSLEEAGRAKKTQYF
>.|TRBV7-8|TRBJ2-7|.
TGTGCCAGCAGCCAAAGGGGCGGCTACGAGCAGTACTTC
CASSQRGGYEQYF
>.|TRBV29-1|TRBJ2-5|.
TGCAGCGTCCGGATGACAGCTAGGCAAGAGACCCAGTACTTC
CSVRMTARQETQYF